This TCR beta chain was profiled in a study of T cells in Graves' hyperthyroidism and ophthalmopathy. Study context: Peripheral blood was obtained at initial diagnosis, preceding any treatment. Study-wide points: Through a model of 13 V-J features, ophthalmopathy was separated from stable hyperthyroidism.

Patients aged 18 to 65 had newly diagnosed hyperthyroidism of under 2 months' duration. Turning to this clonotype: Antigen unknown. A much larger clone lies a single base off, so this may be a read error.

RNA transcripts provided the source from which TCR beta CDR3 regions were amplified. The HTBI primer set drove a first-round RT-PCR of the TCR CDR3. MiXCR, run by TCRdb on the multiplex PCR reads, gives a single entry per CDR3 protein. The repertoire has 500,000 to 650,000 distinct CDR3 sequences, 13% to 15% of them found once; the top ten carry more than 11%. V lost 9 bases to trimming and J lost 7 bases, with 26 bases between them. This CDR3 contains 15 residues. Per germline, CDR1 SGHRS and CDR2 YFSETQ. This chain uses TRBV5-1 with TRBJ2-7; a weak D match, TRBD2 (5 bases). Sequenced input: blood. The clonotype comes from a woman aged 40 to 55 with Graves' hyperthyroidism. The DNA for the CDR3 is TGCGCCACGCTTCGGACTTCCCCTCGCCTGGGGGAGCAGTACTTC. This sequence encodes CATLRTSPRLGEQYF.